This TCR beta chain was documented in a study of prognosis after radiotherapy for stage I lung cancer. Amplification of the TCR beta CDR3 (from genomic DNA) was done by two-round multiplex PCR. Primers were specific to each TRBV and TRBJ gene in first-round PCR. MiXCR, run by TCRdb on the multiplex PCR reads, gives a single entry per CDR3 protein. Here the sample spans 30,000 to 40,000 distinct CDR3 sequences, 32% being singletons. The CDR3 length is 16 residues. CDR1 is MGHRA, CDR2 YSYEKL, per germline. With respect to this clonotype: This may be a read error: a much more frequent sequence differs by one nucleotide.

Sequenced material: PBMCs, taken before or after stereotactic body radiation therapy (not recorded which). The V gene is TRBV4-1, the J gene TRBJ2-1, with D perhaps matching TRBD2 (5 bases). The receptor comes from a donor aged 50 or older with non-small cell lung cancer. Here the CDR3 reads CSSSQDLTSWLKEQFF. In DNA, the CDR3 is TGCTCCAGCAGCCAAGATTTAACTAGTTGGTTGAAAGAGCAGTTCTTC.